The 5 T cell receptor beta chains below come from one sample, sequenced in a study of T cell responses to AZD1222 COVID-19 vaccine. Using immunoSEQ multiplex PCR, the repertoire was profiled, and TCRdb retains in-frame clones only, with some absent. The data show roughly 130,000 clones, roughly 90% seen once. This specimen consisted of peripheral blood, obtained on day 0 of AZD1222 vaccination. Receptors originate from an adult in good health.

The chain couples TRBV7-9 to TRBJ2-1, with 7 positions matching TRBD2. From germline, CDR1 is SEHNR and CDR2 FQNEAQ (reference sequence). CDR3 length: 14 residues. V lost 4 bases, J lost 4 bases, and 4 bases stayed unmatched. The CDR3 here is CASSSLRGYNEQFF. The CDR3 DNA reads TGTGCCAGCAGCTCCTTGCGGGGGTACAATGAGCAGTTCTTC. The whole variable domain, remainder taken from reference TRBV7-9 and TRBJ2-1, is DTGVSQNPRHKITKRGQNVTFRCDPISEHNRLYWYRQTLGQGPEFLTYFQNEAQLEKSRLLSDRFSAERPKGSFSTLEIQRTEQGDSAMYLCASSSLRGYNEQFFGPGTRLTVL.

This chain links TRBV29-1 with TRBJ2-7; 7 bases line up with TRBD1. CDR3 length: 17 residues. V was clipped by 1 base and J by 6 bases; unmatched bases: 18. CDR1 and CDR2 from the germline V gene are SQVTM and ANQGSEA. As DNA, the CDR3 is TGCAGCGTTGAAGCGGGCGTTACGACAGGGAAGTTCCGCGAGCAGTACTTC. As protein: CSVEAGVTTGKFREQYF.

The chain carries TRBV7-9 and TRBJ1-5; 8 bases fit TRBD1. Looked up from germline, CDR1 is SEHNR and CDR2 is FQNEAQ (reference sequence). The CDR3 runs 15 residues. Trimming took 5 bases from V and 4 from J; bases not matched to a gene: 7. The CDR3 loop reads CASSQGQAVNQPQHF. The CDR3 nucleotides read TGTGCCAGCAGCCAGGGACAGGCCGTTAATCAGCCCCAGCATTTT.

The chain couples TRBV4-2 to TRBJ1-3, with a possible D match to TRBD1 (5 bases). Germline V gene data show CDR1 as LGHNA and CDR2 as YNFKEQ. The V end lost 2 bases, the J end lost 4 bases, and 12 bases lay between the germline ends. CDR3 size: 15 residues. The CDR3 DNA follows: TGTGCCAGCAGCCAATATGAGAACAGGGGAAACACCATATATTTT. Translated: CASSQYENRGNTIYF.

The CDR3 region is CASIAQGGGTGNTEAFF. The CDR3 DNA follows: TGTGCCAGTATAGCTCAAGGAGGGGGAACGGGGAACACTGAAGCTTTCTTT. The J gene is TRBJ1-1, the V gene TRBV19, with D perhaps TRBD1 (6 bases). V was cut by 7 bases and J by 1 base, with 22 bases left in between. Germline V lookup: CDR1 LNHDA, CDR2 SQIVND (reference sequence). This CDR3 has 17 amino acids.